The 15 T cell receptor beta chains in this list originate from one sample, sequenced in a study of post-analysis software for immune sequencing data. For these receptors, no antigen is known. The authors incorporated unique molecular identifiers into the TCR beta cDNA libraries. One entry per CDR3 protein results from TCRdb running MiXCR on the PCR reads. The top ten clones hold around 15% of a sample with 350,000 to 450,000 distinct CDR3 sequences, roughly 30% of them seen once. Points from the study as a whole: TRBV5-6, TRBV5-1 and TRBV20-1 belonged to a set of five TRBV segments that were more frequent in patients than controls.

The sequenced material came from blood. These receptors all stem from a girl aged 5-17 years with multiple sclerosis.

DNA of the CDR3: TGTGCCAGCAGTTACCCTCGACAGGGGGAGTTCTTC. Its translation: CASSYPRQGEFF. This chain uses TRBV6-5 with TRBJ2-1; 9 nucleotides match TRBD1. CDR3 length: 12 amino acids. The V gene's germline CDR1 is MNHEY and CDR2 SVGAGI. V was pared by 2 bases and J by 14 bases, with 4 bases of the junction left unmatched.

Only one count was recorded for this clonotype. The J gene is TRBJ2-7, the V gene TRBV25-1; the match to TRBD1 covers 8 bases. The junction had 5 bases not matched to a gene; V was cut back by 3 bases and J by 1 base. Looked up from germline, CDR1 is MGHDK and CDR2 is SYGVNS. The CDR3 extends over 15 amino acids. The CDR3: CASSEGTGFSYEQYF. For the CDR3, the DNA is TGTGCCAGCAGTGAGGGGACAGGATTTTCCTACGAGCAGTACTTC.

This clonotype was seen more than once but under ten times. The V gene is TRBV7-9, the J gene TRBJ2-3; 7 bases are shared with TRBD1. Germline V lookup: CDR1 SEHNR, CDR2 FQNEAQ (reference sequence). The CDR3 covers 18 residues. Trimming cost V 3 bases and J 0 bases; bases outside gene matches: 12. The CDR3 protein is CASSLGRGTATSTDTQYF. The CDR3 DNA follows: TGTGCCAGCAGCTTGGGAAGAGGGACAGCGACTAGCACAGATACGCAGTATTTT. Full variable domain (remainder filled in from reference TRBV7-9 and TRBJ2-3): DTGVSQNPRHKITKRGQNVTFRCDPISEHNRLYWYRQTLGQGPEFLTYFQNEAQLEKSRLLSDRFSAERPKGSFSTLEIQRTEQGDSAMYLCASSLGRGTATSTDTQYFGPGTRLTVL.

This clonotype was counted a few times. DNA for the CDR3: TGTGCCAGCAGTTTTTTAGCCGAGTGGAGCTCCTACAATGAGCAGTTCTTC. It is translated as CASSFLAEWSSYNEQFF. This sequence joins TRBV27 and TRBJ2-1; D is undetermined. Germline V CDR1 and CDR2: MNHEY, SMNVEV (reference sequence). V was trimmed by 3 bases and J by 0 bases, leaving 15 bases between them. This CDR3 is 17 amino acids long.

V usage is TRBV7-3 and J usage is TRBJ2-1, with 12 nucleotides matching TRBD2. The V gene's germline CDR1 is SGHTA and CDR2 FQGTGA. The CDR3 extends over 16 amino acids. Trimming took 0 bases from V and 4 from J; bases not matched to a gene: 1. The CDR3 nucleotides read TGTGCCAGCAGCTTAACCGGACTAGCGGGGTACAATGAGCAGTTCTTC. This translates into CASSLTGLAGYNEQFF. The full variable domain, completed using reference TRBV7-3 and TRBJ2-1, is GAGVSQTPSNKVTEKGKYVELRCDPISGHTALYWYRQSLGQGPEFLIYFQGTGAADDSGLPNDRFFAVRPEGSVSTLKIQRTERGDSAVYLCASSLTGLAGYNEQFFGPGTRLTVL.

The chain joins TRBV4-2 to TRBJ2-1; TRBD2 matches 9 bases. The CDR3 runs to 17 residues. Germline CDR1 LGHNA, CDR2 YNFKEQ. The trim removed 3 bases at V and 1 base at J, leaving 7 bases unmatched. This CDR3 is CASSQEGTSGSYNEQFF. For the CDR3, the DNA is TGTGCCAGCAGCCAGGAGGGAACTAGCGGGTCCTACAATGAGCAGTTCTTC.

The CDR3 DNA sequence: TGTGCCAGCAGCCTCCCGTCGGGAGGAGAGACCCAGTACTTC. Translating it yields CASSLPSGGETQYF. The V and J genes are TRBV11-2 and TRBJ2-5; 7 bases are shared with TRBD2. The germline gives CDR1 SGHAT, CDR2 FQNNGV. V lost 5 bases, J lost 4 bases, and 7 bases stayed unmatched. The CDR3 consists of 14 residues.

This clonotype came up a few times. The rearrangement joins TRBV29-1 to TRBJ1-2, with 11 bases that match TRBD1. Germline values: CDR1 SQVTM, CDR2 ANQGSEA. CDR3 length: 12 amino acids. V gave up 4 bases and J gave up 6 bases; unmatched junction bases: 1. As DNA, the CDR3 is TGCAGCGTTGGGACAGGGGGCGATGGCTACACCTTC. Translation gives CSVGTGGDGYTF.

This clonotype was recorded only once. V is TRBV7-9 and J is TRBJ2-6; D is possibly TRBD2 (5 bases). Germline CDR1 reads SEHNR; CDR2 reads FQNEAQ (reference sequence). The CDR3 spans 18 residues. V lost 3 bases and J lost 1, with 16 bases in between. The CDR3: CASSFLGVFISGANVLTF. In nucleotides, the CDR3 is TGTGCCAGCAGCTTCCTGGGAGTCTTCATATCTGGGGCCAACGTCCTGACTTTC.

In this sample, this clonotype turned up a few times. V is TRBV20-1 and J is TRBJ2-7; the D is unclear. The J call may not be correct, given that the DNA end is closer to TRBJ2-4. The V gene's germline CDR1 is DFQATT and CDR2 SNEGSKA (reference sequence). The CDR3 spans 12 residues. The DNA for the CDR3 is TGCAGTGCTAGACCCGCAAGGGACATTCAGTACTTC. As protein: CSARPARDIQYF.

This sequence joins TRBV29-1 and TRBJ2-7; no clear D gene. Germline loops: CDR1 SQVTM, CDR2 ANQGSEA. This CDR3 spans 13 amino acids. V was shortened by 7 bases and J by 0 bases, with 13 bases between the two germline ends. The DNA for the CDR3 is TGCAGCGCCATCAGGACGGACTCCTACGAGCAGTACTTC. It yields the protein CSAIRTDSYEQYF.

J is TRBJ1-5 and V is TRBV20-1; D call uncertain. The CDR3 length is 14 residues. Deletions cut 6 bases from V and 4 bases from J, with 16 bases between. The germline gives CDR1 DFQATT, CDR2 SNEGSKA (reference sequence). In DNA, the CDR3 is TGCAGTGCAAAGGCGGGGAGCTGGAATCAGCCCCAGCATTTT. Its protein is CSAKAGSWNQPQHF.

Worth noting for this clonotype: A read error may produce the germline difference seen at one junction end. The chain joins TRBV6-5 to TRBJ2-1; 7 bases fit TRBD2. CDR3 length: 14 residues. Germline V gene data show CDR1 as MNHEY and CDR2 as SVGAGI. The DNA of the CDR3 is TGTGCCAGCAGTACCGGGGGGACCTACAATAAGCAGTTCTTC. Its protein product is CASSTGGTYNKQFF.

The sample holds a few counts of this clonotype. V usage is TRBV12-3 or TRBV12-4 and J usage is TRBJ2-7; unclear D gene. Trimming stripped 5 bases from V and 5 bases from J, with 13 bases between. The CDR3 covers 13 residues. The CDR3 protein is CASSARGGDEQYF. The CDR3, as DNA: TGTGCCAGCAGTGCCCGTGGCGGAGACGAGCAGTACTTC.

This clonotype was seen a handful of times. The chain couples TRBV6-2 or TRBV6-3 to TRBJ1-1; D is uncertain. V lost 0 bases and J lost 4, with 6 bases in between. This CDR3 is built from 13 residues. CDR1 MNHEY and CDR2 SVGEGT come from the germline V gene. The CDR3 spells CASSYSRSTEAFF. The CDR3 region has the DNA TGTGCCAGCAGTTACTCGAGGAGCACTGAAGCTTTCTTT.